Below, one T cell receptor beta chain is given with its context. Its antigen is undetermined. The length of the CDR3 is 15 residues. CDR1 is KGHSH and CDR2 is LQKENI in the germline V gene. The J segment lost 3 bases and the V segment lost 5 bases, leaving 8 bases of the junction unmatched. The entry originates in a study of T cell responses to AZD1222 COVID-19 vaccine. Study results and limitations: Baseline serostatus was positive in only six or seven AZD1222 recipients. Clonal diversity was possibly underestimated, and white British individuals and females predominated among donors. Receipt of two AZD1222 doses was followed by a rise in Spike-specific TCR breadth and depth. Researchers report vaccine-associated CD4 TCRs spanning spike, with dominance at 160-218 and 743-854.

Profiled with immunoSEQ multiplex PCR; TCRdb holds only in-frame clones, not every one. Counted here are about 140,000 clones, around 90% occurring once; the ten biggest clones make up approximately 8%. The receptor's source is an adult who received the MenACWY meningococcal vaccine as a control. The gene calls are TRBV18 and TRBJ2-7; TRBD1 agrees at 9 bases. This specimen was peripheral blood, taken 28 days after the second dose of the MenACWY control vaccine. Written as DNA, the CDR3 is TGTGCCAGCTCAACAACGGGACAGGGCCACTACGAGCAGTACTTC. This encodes CASSTTGQGHYEQYF. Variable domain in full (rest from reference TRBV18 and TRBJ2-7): NAGVMQNPRHLVRRRGQEARLRCSPMKGHSHVYWYRQLPEEGLKFMVYLQKENIIDESGMPKERFSAEFPKEGPSILRIQQVVRGDSAAYFCASSTTGQGHYEQYFGPGTRLTVT.